This is a list of T cell receptor beta chains from one sample in a study of blood T cell repertoires in COVID-19. TCRdb's table, derived via immunoSEQ multiplex PCR, lists solely in-frame clones and lacks some. The sample records roughly 500,000 clones, roughly 88% being singletons. Sequences were obtained from peripheral blood. These receptor sequences come from a human donor in a cohort sampled during active COVID-19. CDR3s include the opening cysteine and the closing phenylalanine or tryptophan. For some rows the clone size is stated as once, few or many, or as a class when expanded; others skip it.

size	J	V	CDR3
NA	TRBJ2-7	TRBV6-5	CASRTGNEQYF
once	TRBJ2-7	TRBV5-4	CASSSEGGGRYEQYF
NA	TRBJ2-2	TRBV3-1/TRBV3-2	CASSQPGLASEGELFF
NA	TRBJ2-1	TRBV3-1/TRBV3-2	CASSQRLEQFF
NA	TRBJ2-5	TRBV14	CASSPLGGELETQYF
NA	TRBJ1-1	TRBV28	CASSKTGPSGRAFF
once	TRBJ1-6	TRBV5-6	CASSLWGLRSPLHF
NA	TRBJ2-1	TRBV5-1	CASTYIAGGPNNEQFF
once	TRBJ2-1	TRBV28	CASNVGGSGGLNEQFF
NA	TRBJ1-4	TRBV6-4	CASSDVPGTGTEKLFF
once	TRBJ2-1	TRBV7-3	CASSRTGQSNNEQFF
NA	TRBJ1-5	TRBV3-1/TRBV3-2	CASSQDRNQPQHF
once	TRBJ2-2	TRBV11-2	CASTPNLSQRNTGELFF
once	TRBJ2-3	TRBV24-1	CATRGGSTDTQYF
NA	TRBJ1-1	TRBV6-6	CASRSAGHTEAFF
NA	TRBJ1-2	TRBV6-5	CASSYGDSNGYTF
NA	TRBJ2-5	TRBV4-1	CASSQYSGQLQETQYF
NA	TRBJ1-4	TRBV2	CASSEDLNDGGEKLFF
NA	TRBJ1-4	TRBV30	CAWSPMTGLNEKLFF
NA	TRBJ1-4	TRBV5-8	CASSPTGGPNEKLFF
NA	TRBJ2-1	TRBV14	CASSRHSSSSYNEQFF
once	TRBJ1-1	TRBV29-1	CSARRQGAGSEAFF
once	TRBJ2-2	TRBV30	CAAIPGGDDGNTGELFF
NA	TRBJ1-1	TRBV28	CASMAYDRANEAFF
NA	TRBJ1-1	TRBV18	CASSAGQGVTEAFF
NA	TRBJ2-2	TRBV18	CASSPRAETNTGELFF
NA	TRBJ1-1	TRBV3-1/TRBV3-2	CASSQWAGDRVTVF
NA	TRBJ1-1	TRBV29-1	CSVDEGNTEAFF
NA	TRBJ1-1	TRBV18	CASSPRQTEAFF